The 8 T cell receptor beta chains in this list originate from one sample, sequenced in a study of blood T cell repertoires in COVID-19 (dated by TCRdb to about 2020). The receptor library was made with the immunoSEQ multiplex PCR assay. TCRdb retrieved this table from immuneACCESS and kept in-frame rearrangements only. Not all clones are present; in checked studies, unresolved V genes account for under half, and no reason is known for the remainder. A total of under 350,000 clones appear in this sample, approximately 85% of them only once. 7.2% of the sample is held by the ten biggest clonotypes. The sample taken for sequencing was peripheral blood. The receptors were sampled from a human donor in a cohort sampled during active COVID-19.

The CDR3 nucleotides read TGTGCCAGCAGCCAGACAGTAAGCAATCAGCCCCAGCATTTT. It encodes CASSQTVSNQPQHF. This chain uses TRBV3-1 (or the pseudogene TRBV3-2) with TRBJ1-5; the D gene is possibly TRBD1 (5 bases). Germline loops: CDR1 LGHDT, CDR2 YNNKEL (reference sequence). This CDR3 is 14 amino acids long. Between the trimmed V and J ends, which lost 3 bases and 1 base, there was a span of 7 bases.

The chain combines TRBV6-4 with TRBJ2-3; TRBD2 agrees at 12 bases. Germline CDR1 and CDR2: MRHNA and SNTAGT. V trimming: 4 bases; J trimming: 4 bases; junction bases outside the gene matches: 0. The length of the CDR3 is 14 residues. This CDR3 is CASSASGGADTQYF. The CDR3 coding sequence is TGTGCCAGCAGTGCTAGCGGGGGGGCAGATACGCAGTATTTT.

This chain joins TRBV6-4 and TRBJ2-2, with a weak D call TRBD2 (6 bases). Trimming pared 6 bases from V and 6 bases from J, leaving 8 bases between. The germline CDR1 and CDR2 sequences are MRHNA and SNTAGT. CDR3 length: 12 residues. This CDR3 reads CASSREAGELFF. The CDR3 DNA follows: TGTGCCAGCAGCAGGGAGGCCGGGGAGCTGTTTTTT.

This chain uses TRBV28 with TRBJ2-5; the match to TRBD1 covers 9 bases. This CDR3 is 16 amino acids long. Germline V gives CDR1 MDHEN, CDR2 SYDVKM. The V and J ends lost 5 bases and 2 bases, in that order; junction bases with no gene match: 9. CDR3 in DNA: TGTGCCAGCAGTCATGGACAGGGGCGCTTACAAGAGACCCAGTACTTC. Protein product: CASSHGQGRLQETQYF.

The chain joins TRBV3-1 (or the pseudogene TRBV3-2) to TRBJ1-2; D perhaps matches TRBD1 (5 bases). CDR1 LGHDT and CDR2 YNNKEL come from the germline V gene (reference sequence). The CDR3 totals 16 residues. The germline V and J ends were trimmed by 4 bases and 0 bases, with 15 bases remaining between them. DNA of the CDR3: TGTGCCAGCAGCCTCCGGGGGGGTTCAGCTAACTATGGCTACACCTTC. Its protein is CASSLRGGSANYGYTF.

V gene TRBV20-1 combines with J gene TRBJ2-5; perhaps TRBD2 as D (6 bases). Looked up from germline, CDR1 is DFQATT and CDR2 is SNEGSKA (reference sequence). This CDR3 is built from 11 residues. Deletions cut 3 bases from V and 5 bases from J, with 7 bases between. CDR3 residues: CSARDYETQYF. The CDR3, as DNA: TGCAGTGCTAGGGACTATGAGACCCAGTACTTC.

The CDR3 nucleotides read TGTGCCAGCAGCTCCTATTCGACAGGGACGGGGCAGCCCCAGCATTTT. Protein product: CASSSYSTGTGQPQHF. This chain uses TRBV7-9 with TRBJ1-5, with 7 bases aligning to TRBD1. The V gene end was trimmed by 4 bases and the J gene end by 7 bases; junction bases not matched to a gene: 13. Germline lookup yields CDR1 SEHNR and CDR2 FQNEAQ (reference sequence). This CDR3 comprises 16 residues.

The chain recombines TRBV14 with TRBJ2-1; maybe TRBD1 (5 bases). Trimming pared 3 bases from V and 8 bases from J, leaving 11 bases between. The germline V gene has CDR1 SGHDN and CDR2 FVKESK. The CDR3 is made up of 13 amino acids. The DNA for the CDR3 is TGTGCCAGCAGCCAGGGGCGAGTGCATGAGCAGTTCTTC. Translation: CASSQGRVHEQFF.